The 4 T cell receptor beta chains presented below share a single source sample, sequenced in a study of T cell responses to AZD1222 COVID-19 vaccine. Generated by immunoSEQ multiplex PCR, the TCRdb table keeps only in-frame clones and is missing some. Counted here are under 150,000 clones, roughly 90% occurring once; the ten biggest clones make up approximately 2.6%. Sequenced material: peripheral blood, taken 28 days after the second AZD1222 dose. These TCRs come from an adult who received the AZD1222 COVID-19 vaccine.

The CDR3 region has the DNA TGTGCCAGCTCACCGGGCACAGGGAACACTGAAGCTTTCTTT. Translated: CASSPGTGNTEAFF. This chain links TRBV18 with TRBJ1-1; D is perhaps TRBD1 (5 bases). Deletions cut 3 bases from V and 1 base from J, with 9 bases between. The CDR3 has 14 residues. Germline V gives CDR1 KGHSH, CDR2 LQKENI.

The chain is built from TRBV6-2 or TRBV6-3 and TRBJ2-7, with 8 nucleotides matching TRBD2. Germline V gives CDR1 MNHEY, CDR2 SVGEGT. The CDR3 totals 16 residues. V gave up 2 bases and J gave up 2 bases; unmatched junction bases: 8. The CDR3 region is CASSYRPAGGAYEQYF. For the CDR3, the DNA is TGTGCCAGCAGTTACCGACCTGCGGGGGGTGCCTACGAGCAGTACTTC.

The chain recombines TRBV6-5 with TRBJ1-6; TRBD1 matches at 7 bases. V trimming: 4 bases; J trimming: 5 bases; junction bases outside the gene matches: 5. Germline CDR1 and CDR2: MNHEY and SVGAGI. This CDR3 contains 15 residues. CDR3 sequence reads: CASSSGTAHNSPLHF. The CDR3 nucleotides are TGTGCCAGCAGTTCCGGGACAGCTCATAATTCACCCCTCCACTTT.

The genes are TRBV7-7 and TRBJ1-1, with D tentatively TRBD1 (6 bases). V lost 5 bases and J lost 1, with 8 bases in between. Looked up from germline, CDR1 is SSHAT and CDR2 is FNYEAQ (reference sequence). The length of the CDR3 is 13 residues. The CDR3: CASSQGSNTEAFF. CDR3 DNA sequence: TGTGCCAGCAGCCAGGGGTCGAACACTGAAGCTTTCTTT.